One sample yielded the 23 T cell receptor beta chains listed below, sequenced in a study of control samples from healthy donors and cancer patients. Here immunoSEQ multiplex PCR was the method, and the copy in TCRdb shows in-frame clones only, minus some. The data contain 190,000 or so clones, just under 95% of them singletons. Sequencing was carried out using blood. These receptors came from a young man in good health.

This clone has a single count. This rearrangement joins TRBV4-2 to TRBJ1-1, with D hard to call. Trimming took 0 bases from V and 0 from J, leaving 5 bases between them. There are 14 residues in the CDR3. Germline V lookup: CDR1 LGHNA, CDR2 YNFKEQ. Written as DNA, the CDR3 is TGTGCCAGCAGCCAAGACGGCATGAACACTGAAGCTTTCTTT. Amino acids: CASSQDGMNTEAFF.

This clone was recorded only once. DNA for the CDR3: TGTGCCAGCAGCCAAGTTGCAGGGGGCATCACTGAAGCTTTCTTT. It translates to CASSQVAGGITEAFF. The gene calls are TRBV14 and TRBJ1-1; 8 positions agree with TRBD1. This CDR3 region has 15 residues. Unmatched junction bases numbered 5, after V lost 1 base and J lost 4 bases. Germline lookup yields CDR1 SGHDN and CDR2 FVKESK.

The rearrangement uses TRBV5-4 and TRBJ2-1; 12 bases are shared with TRBD2. The germline V gene has CDR1 SGHNT and CDR2 YYREEE (reference sequence). The CDR3 runs 15 residues. V lost 4 bases to trimming and J lost 5 bases; unmatched junction nucleotides: 4. The CDR3 loop is CASSGGLAGNNEQFF. CDR3 nucleotides: TGTGCCAGCAGCGGGGGACTAGCGGGTAACAATGAGCAGTTCTTC.

The chain is built from TRBV6-5 and TRBJ2-7, with 9 nucleotides matching TRBD1. The CDR3 spans 14 residues. The V gene end was trimmed by 6 bases and the J gene end by 5 bases; junction bases not matched to a gene: 8. Germline lookup yields CDR1 MNHEY and CDR2 SVGAGI. CDR3 sequence: CASRAPGQGNEQYF. The CDR3 DNA reads TGTGCCAGCAGGGCACCGGGACAGGGAAACGAGCAGTACTTC.

The CDR3 is CASSYMGGDGYTF. The CDR3 nucleotides are TGTGCCAGCAGTTATATGGGGGGGGATGGCTACACCTTC. The chain recombines TRBV6-5 with TRBJ1-2; D possibly corresponds to TRBD1 (5 bases). The V and J ends lost 3 bases and 6 bases respectively, with 11 bases between them. The germline V gene has CDR1 MNHEY and CDR2 SVGAGI. The CDR3 sequence is 13 residues long.

The chain has TRBV19 and TRBJ2-3; 12 nucleotides align to TRBD2. The CDR3 runs to 21 residues. V was clipped by 9 bases and J by 0 bases; unmatched bases: 22. Germline CDR1 is LNHDA and CDR2 is SQIVND (reference sequence). Written as DNA, the CDR3 is TGTGCCAGAATAACTAGCGGGGGGCCGATTTTCACGTTCTCTAGCACAGATACGCAGTATTTT. It codes for CARITSGGPIFTFSSTDTQYF.

The rearrangement joins TRBV9 to TRBJ1-2; possible D gene TRBD1, 6 bases. This CDR3 has 15 residues. The germline V gene encodes CDR1 SGDLS and CDR2 YYNGEE. The V and J ends lost 2 bases and 2 bases respectively, with 13 bases between them. The CDR3 DNA is TGTGCCAGCAGCGTGACAGGAGGACTAAACTATGGCTACACCTTC. This gives the protein CASSVTGGLNYGYTF.

This clone turned up a few times. This chain joins TRBV5-1 and TRBJ2-3; 7 nucleotides align to TRBD1. This CDR3 spans 14 amino acids. Germline CDR1 reads SGHRS; CDR2 reads YFSETQ. V lost 3 bases and J lost 5; bases outside the gene matches: 6. CDR3 bases: TGCGCCAGCAGCTATATGGGACAGAGAGATACGCAGTATTTT. Amino acids: CASSYMGQRDTQYF.

The chain links TRBV5-6 to TRBJ2-1, with 7 bases fitting TRBD2. Germline V gene lookup returns CDR1 SGHDT and CDR2 YYEEEE. The CDR3 is 15 amino acids. V shed 5 bases, J shed 8 bases, and the junction held 13 bases outside the gene matches. CDR3 amino acids: CASSSNGGFNYEQFF. The CDR3 DNA is TGTGCCAGCAGTTCGAACGGGGGGTTTAACTATGAGCAGTTCTTC.

The V gene is TRBV5-8, the J gene TRBJ1-4, with a possible D match to TRBD1 (5 bases). CDR1 is SGHTS and CDR2 is YDEGEE in the germline V gene. V was clipped by 2 bases and J by 3 bases, with 14 bases between them. The CDR3 consists of 16 residues. The CDR3 DNA follows: TGTGCCAGCAGCTTAAAGGGACGGAGGTCTAATGAAAAACTGTTTTTT. Translation: CASSLKGRRSNEKLFF.

This sequence joins TRBV2 and TRBJ1-1, with unresolved D. V dropped 2 bases and J dropped 0 bases, with 7 bases sitting between them. CDR1 and CDR2 (germline): SNHLY, FYNNEI. The CDR3 is 14 amino acids. The CDR3 sequence is CASSENSMNTEAFF. The CDR3 DNA sequence: TGTGCCAGCAGTGAAAACAGCATGAACACTGAAGCTTTCTTT. The full variable domain, in which reference TRBV2 and TRBJ1-1 provide the parts outside the CDR3, is EPEVTQTPSHQVTQMGQEVILRCVPISNHLYFYWYRQILGQKVEFLVSFYNNEISEKSEIFDDQFSVERPDGSNFTLKIRSTKLEDSAMYFCASSENSMNTEAFFGQGTRLTVV.

The chain uses TRBV4-2 and TRBJ1-5; a possible D gene is TRBD1 (5 bases). This CDR3 has 17 amino acids. The germline CDR1 and CDR2 sequences are LGHNA and YNFKEQ. V shed 0 bases and J shed 4 bases, with 16 bases lying between them. The CDR3 coding sequence is TGTGCCAGCAGCCAAGATCGTGTGGGGCGCTGGAATCAGCCCCAGCATTTT. It specifies CASSQDRVGRWNQPQHF.

The chain joins TRBV19 to TRBJ2-6; D unclear. V lost 1 base and J 0 bases, leaving 7 bases between the germline ends. The germline V gene has CDR1 LNHDA and CDR2 SQIVND (reference sequence). CDR3 length equals 16 residues. The CDR3 region is CASSIGPSSGANVLTF. The DNA for the CDR3 is TGTGCCAGTAGTATAGGGCCCTCCTCTGGGGCCAACGTCCTGACTTTC.

This chain links TRBV14 with TRBJ1-2, with TRBD1 matching over 10 bases. V was pared by 6 bases and J by 5 bases, with 6 bases of the junction left unmatched. The V gene's germline CDR1 is SGHDN and CDR2 FVKESK. The CDR3 runs to 14 residues. CDR3 in amino acids: CASSPGTGVYGYTF. CDR3 nucleotides: TGTGCCAGCAGTCCCGGGACAGGGGTGTATGGCTACACCTTC.

This chain uses TRBV5-4 with TRBJ1-3, with unresolved D. Germline V gene lookup returns CDR1 SGHNT and CDR2 YYREEE (reference sequence). CDR3 length equals 14 residues. V lost 4 bases, J lost 0 bases, and 8 bases lay in between. In nucleotides, the CDR3 is TGTGCCAGCAGCATACAAAGCTCTGGAAACACCATATATTTT. It yields the protein CASSIQSSGNTIYF. Full variable domain (remainder filled in from reference TRBV5-4 and TRBJ1-3): ETGVTQSPTHLIKTRGQQVTLRCSSQSGHNTVSWYQQALGQGPQFIFQYYREEENGRGNFPPRFSGLQFPNYSSELNVNALELDDSALYLCASSIQSSGNTIYFGEGSWLTVV.

This clone was detected only once. V gene TRBV27 combines with J gene TRBJ2-6, with D perhaps given as TRBD1 or TRBD2 (5 bases each). CDR1 MNHEY and CDR2 SMNVEV come from the germline V gene (reference sequence). V lost 6 bases, J lost 4 bases, and 10 bases lay in between. The CDR3 covers 14 residues. For the CDR3, the DNA is TGTGCCAGCAGCGCCTGGGGGGGGGCCAACGTCCTGACTTTC. Translated: CASSAWGGANVLTF. Variable domain in full (rest from reference TRBV27 and TRBJ2-6): EAQVTQNPRYLITVTGKKLTVTCSQNMNHEYMSWYRQDPGLGLRQIYYSMNVEVTDKGDVPEGYKVSRKEKRNFPLILESPSPNQTSLYFCASSAWGGANVLTFGAGSRLTVL.

The chain uses TRBV24-1 and TRBJ1-5; D remains unclear. CDR1 and CDR2 from the germline V gene are KGHDR and SFDVKD. Between the trimmed V and J ends, which lost 7 bases and 4 bases, there was a span of 16 bases. The length of the CDR3 is 15 residues. CDR3 DNA sequence: TGTGCCACCAGAAGATACCGCCTCGAGAATCAGCCCCAGCATTTT. It specifies CATRRYRLENQPQHF.

The genes are TRBV19 and TRBJ1-3; D is uncertain. Germline assignment: CDR1 LNHDA and CDR2 SQIVND (reference sequence). The CDR3 length is 12 residues. The ends were cut back, 4 bases at V and 4 bases at J, with 5 bases in the middle. DNA of the CDR3: TGTGCCAGTAGTACGATAGGAAACACCATATATTTT. Translated: CASSTIGNTIYF.

The chain has TRBV19 and TRBJ1-5; TRBD1 agrees at 11 bases. The germline V gene encodes CDR1 LNHDA and CDR2 SQIVND (reference sequence). The CDR3 loop spans 16 amino acids. After removal of 7 bases from V and 6 bases from J, the junction contained 11 bases not matched to a gene. CDR3 sequence reads: CASNAGTGGNTQPQHF. CDR3 nucleotides: TGTGCCAGTAACGCCGGGACAGGGGGGAATACTCAGCCCCAGCATTTT.

The table lists this clone with a few counts. V and J are TRBV27 and TRBJ1-1; D might be TRBD1 (5 bases). There are 17 residues in the CDR3. Trimming cost V 6 bases and J 4 bases, with 24 bases left between them. Per germline, CDR1 MNHEY and CDR2 SMNVEV (reference sequence). The CDR3 nucleotides read TGTGCCAGCAGCCTCCTGTGGGGCAGGGACTACGGCACTGAAGCTTTCTTT. Its protein is CASSLLWGRDYGTEAFF.

The gene calls are TRBV5-1 and TRBJ2-5, with no clear D. With 4 bases removed from V and 5 bases from J, the gap between germline ends came to 9 bases. Germline V gene sequence: CDR1 SGHRS, CDR2 YFSETQ. The CDR3 extends over 12 amino acids. This chain's CDR3 is CASSRIRETQYF. The CDR3 bases are TGCGCCAGCAGCCGAATTAGGGAGACCCAGTACTTC.

In the case of this clone: Relative to the germline gene, one junction end is altered; a read error may explain this. This sequence joins TRBV5-4 and TRBJ1-1; the D is unclear. Germline-derived CDR1 and CDR2 are SGHNT and YYREEE (reference sequence). There are 11 residues in the CDR3. The CDR3 coding sequence is TGTGCCAGCGGCTTGAACACTGAAGCTTTCTTT. Amino acid sequence: CASGLNTEAFF.

This rearrangement joins TRBV14 to TRBJ1-3, with D maybe TRBD1 (6 bases). The CDR3 sequence is 14 residues long. V dropped 4 bases and J dropped 3 bases, with 10 bases sitting between them. Germline V CDR1 and CDR2: SGHDN, FVKESK. Written as DNA, the CDR3 is TGTGCCAGCAGCCCGTCCAGGGGTGGAAACACCATATATTTT. This gives the protein CASSPSRGGNTIYF. The entire variable domain, with the rest obtained from reference TRBV14 and TRBJ1-3, is as follows: EAGVTQFPSHSVIEKGQTVTLRCDPISGHDNLYWYRRVMGKEIKFLLHFVKESKQDESGMPNNRFLAERTGGTYSTLKVQPAELEDSGVYFCASSPSRGGNTIYFGEGSWLTVV.